The 12 T cell receptor beta chains given below trace back to one sample, sequenced in a study of T cell clusters in autoimmune cytopenias. One tube held mixed TRB-A and TRB-B primer pools for touch-down PCR. TCRdb reworked the multiplex PCR reads into one entry per CDR3 protein, no DNA. The sample has nearly 7,000 distinct CDR3 sequences, and its top ten clones hold under 5%. TRB was amplified from about 270 ng of peripheral blood genomic DNA per sample. This sample also belongs to another study, concerning T cell repertoires in aging, cancer and after chemotherapy.

The material sequenced was peripheral blood. The origin of the receptors is a human donor in good health.

This clonotype ranks as medium-sized in terms of frequency. This chain links TRBV12-3 or TRBV12-4 with TRBJ2-1; TCRdb's D gene call, TRBD1, goes unchecked for lack of DNA. CDR3 length equals 14 residues. CDR3 protein: CASSVSGGAYEQFF.

By frequency, this clonotype is medium-sized (0.01 to 0.1%). This chain joins TRBV19 and TRBJ1-5. Germline V gene lookup returns CDR1 LNHDA and CDR2 SQIVND (reference sequence). The CDR3 is made up of 14 amino acids. The CDR3 loop is CASSTQTSNQPQHF.

Here the CDR3 reads CASSAPVNTGELFF. The chain links TRBV5-6 to TRBJ2-2; TCRdb's D call of TRBD1 is untestable without DNA. Germline V gene data show CDR1 as SGHDT and CDR2 as YYEEEE. The CDR3 sequence is 14 residues long. Together with reference TRBV5-6 and TRBJ2-2, the CDR3 gives the full variable domain: DAGVTQSPTHLIKTRGQQVTLRCSPKSGHDTVSWYQQALGQGPQFIFQYYEEEERQRGNFPDRFSGHQFPNYSSELNVNALLLGDSALYLCASSAPVNTGELFFGEGSRLTVL.

The CDR3 loop reads CAWNFASEAFF. The chain employs TRBV30 and TRBJ1-1. From germline, CDR1 is GTSNPN and CDR2 SVGIG (reference sequence). The CDR3 loop spans 11 amino acids.

V usage is TRBV24-1 and J usage is TRBJ2-1; TCRdb reports TRBD2, a call that lacks DNA to check it against. The CDR3 sequence is 19 residues long. Germline V CDR1 and CDR2: KGHDR, SFDVKD. The CDR3 protein is CATSDHPGTSGKWDNEQFF.

V gene TRBV14 combines with J gene TRBJ2-3. CDR3 length: 13 residues. CDR1 and CDR2 (germline): SGHDN, FVKESK. The CDR3 spells CASSQDRGDTQYF.

J is TRBJ2-3 and V is TRBV20-1; TCRdb's assignment of TRBD1 cannot be checked, as there is no DNA. This CDR3 has 13 amino acids. Germline V CDR1 and CDR2: DFQATT, SNEGSKA (reference sequence). This CDR3 is CSAITGAADTQYF.

This clonotype counts as medium-sized (0.01 to 0.1%) by frequency. The rearrangement joins TRBV27 to TRBJ2-3; TCRdb outputs TRBD2, but without DNA this stays unchecked. Germline CDR1 MNHEY, CDR2 SMNVEV (reference sequence). The CDR3 contains 18 residues. CDR3 region: CASSSQRLAGGGTDTQYF.

The V gene is TRBV7-2, the J gene TRBJ2-1; the D call of TRBD2 rests on TCRdb alone, since no DNA is present to check it. The CDR3 is 16 residues long. The germline CDR1 and CDR2 sequences are SGHTA and FQGNSA. The CDR3 sequence: CASSLTSALSYNEQFF.

This rearrangement joins TRBV20-1 to TRBJ2-3; the D gene TCRdb calls, TRBD2, cannot be checked with no DNA. The CDR3 spans 14 residues. Per germline, CDR1 DFQATT and CDR2 SNEGSKA (reference sequence). CDR3 residues: CSALGWAATDTQYF.

Frequency places this clonotype as medium-sized (0.01 to 0.1%). This rearrangement joins TRBV6-5 to TRBJ1-4. The CDR3 covers 12 residues. CDR1 is MNHEY, CDR2 SVGAGI, per germline. The CDR3 spells CASSYSGGGLFF.

J is TRBJ1-1 and V is TRBV7-2; TCRdb selects TRBD1, and the lack of DNA leaves this call unchecked. The CDR3 covers 13 residues. Germline assignment: CDR1 SGHTA and CDR2 FQGNSA. CDR3: CASSLGQGGKAFF.